Listed here are 30 T cell receptor beta chains from one sample, sequenced in a study of T cell changes during pregnancy in multiple sclerosis. Clones were sequenced by immunoSEQ multiplex PCR, and TCRdb holds only the in-frame ones, with some missing. The table records just under 35,000 clones, roughly 90% of them present only once. Sequencing used peripheral blood, obtained in the second trimester of pregnancy. The receptors derive from a female donor in good health, enrolled as a control in a pregnancy study.

This sequence joins TRBV16 and TRBJ2-2; TRBD1 is a possible D gene (5 bases). Germline CDR1 and CDR2: KGHSY and FQNENV. The CDR3 consists of 13 residues. Trimming took 4 bases from V and 5 from J, leaving 8 bases between them. The CDR3 loop reads CASSRRVTGELFF. DNA for the CDR3: TGTGCCAGCAGCCGCAGGGTTACCGGGGAGCTGTTTTTT.

The genes are TRBV28 and TRBJ2-4; 11 nucleotides agree with TRBD2. This CDR3 region has 20 residues. CDR1 and CDR2 from the germline V gene are MDHEN and SYDVKM. Unmatched junction bases numbered 16, after V lost 6 bases and J lost 0 bases. The CDR3 DNA follows: TGTGCCAGCAGCGGGCCCGAGCTAGCGGGAGGTATTCTAGCCAAAAACATTCAGTACTTC. This translates into CASSGPELAGGILAKNIQYF.

The chain uses TRBV7-2 and TRBJ1-6; 9 positions match TRBD1. Germline CDR1 is SGHTA and CDR2 is FQGNSA. The CDR3 runs 18 residues. After removal of 1 base from V and 0 bases from J, the junction contained 4 bases not matched to a gene. CDR3 protein: CASSLGGTGSSYNSPLHF. The CDR3 nucleotides read TGTGCCAGCAGCTTAGGGGGGACAGGGAGCTCCTATAATTCACCCCTCCACTTT.

This clone has only one observation. V and J are TRBV4-2 and TRBJ2-7; no clear D gene. Between the trimmed V and J ends, which lost 0 bases and 2 bases, there was a span of 11 bases. CDR3 length: 15 residues. CDR1 and CDR2 (germline): LGHNA, YNFKEQ. The DNA for the CDR3 is TGTGCCAGCAGCCAAGATCGTTACGAGACCTACGAGCAGTACTTC. Amino acids: CASSQDRYETYEQYF.

The V gene is TRBV21-1, the J gene TRBJ2-7; the DNA was not compared with TRBD1, the D call given in the table. TRBV21-1 is noted as a pseudogene. The CDR3 contains 16 residues. The CDR3 protein is CASSNGQGSISYEQYF. The DNA of the CDR3 is TGTGCCAGCAGCAACGGACAGGGGTCGATCTCCTACGAGCAGTACTTC.

The V gene is TRBV5-6, the J gene TRBJ1-4, with D unresolved. V was shortened by 4 bases and J by 8 bases, with 18 bases between the two germline ends. This CDR3 spans 15 amino acids. Per the germline V gene, CDR1 is SGHDT and CDR2 is YYEEEE. The DNA of the CDR3 is TGTGCCAGCAGCCCCTCTCTGTGGGAGGGAGAAAAACTGTTTTTT. Its translation is CASSPSLWEGEKLFF.

To note about this clone: At one end the junction does not follow the germline gene, possibly because of a read error. Here the CDR3 DNA reads TGTGCCAGTAGTGTAGAGACAGGGTTCGGGGAGACCCAGTACTTC. Translating gives CASSVETGFGETQYF. The chain is built from TRBV19 and TRBJ2-5, with 7 bases matching TRBD1. Germline lookup yields CDR1 LNHDA and CDR2 SQIVND (reference sequence). There are 15 residues in the CDR3.

The V gene is TRBV5-1, the J gene TRBJ1-3; 12 nucleotides match TRBD1. The germline V gene encodes CDR1 SGHRS and CDR2 YFSETQ. The CDR3 spans 15 residues. Germline trimming cut 3 bases from V and 6 bases from J; bases unmatched to any gene: 4. The CDR3 DNA reads as TGCGCCAGCAGCTGGGGGACAGGGGGCGAAAACACCATATATTTT. Residues: CASSWGTGGENTIYF.

The chain is built from TRBV5-1 and TRBJ2-2, with D perhaps TRBD1 (6 bases). The V gene's germline CDR1 is SGHRS and CDR2 YFSETQ. V was shortened by 2 bases and J by 0 bases, with 17 bases between the two germline ends. There are 18 residues in the CDR3. The CDR3 region is CASSLLPGQASNTGELFF. The CDR3 DNA is TGCGCCAGCAGCTTACTCCCGGGACAAGCTTCGAACACCGGGGAGCTGTTTTTT.

The chain recombines TRBV28 with TRBJ1-2; D may be TRBD1 (6 bases). The V and J ends lost 7 bases and 6 bases respectively, with 9 bases between them. The CDR3 has 11 residues. From germline, CDR1 is MDHEN and CDR2 SYDVKM. CDR3 in amino acids: CASIGGNGYTF. DNA of the CDR3: TGTGCCAGCATAGGGGGTAATGGCTACACCTTC.

V is TRBV11-3 and J is TRBJ2-3; 9 positions match TRBD1. Germline assignment: CDR1 SGHNT and CDR2 YENEEA. V dropped 5 bases and J dropped 6; count of bases not matched to a gene: 9. The CDR3 runs 15 residues. CDR3: CASSTGQGNRDTQYF. For the CDR3, the DNA is TGTGCCAGCAGCACGGGACAGGGCAATAGGGATACGCAGTATTTT.

The rearrangement uses TRBV28 and TRBJ2-7; D not certain. There are 15 residues in the CDR3. Germline values: CDR1 MDHEN, CDR2 SYDVKM. Trimming took 4 bases from V and 0 from J, leaving 13 bases between them. The DNA for the CDR3 is TGTGCCAGCAGTTCCTTGACACTTAGCTCCTACGAGCAGTACTTC. Encoded protein: CASSSLTLSSYEQYF.

The chain uses TRBV19 and TRBJ2-7; TRBD1 matches at 9 bases. The V gene end was trimmed by 3 bases and the J gene end by 6 bases; junction bases not matched to a gene: 12. The CDR3 extends over 16 amino acids. Germline CDR1 and CDR2: LNHDA and SQIVND (reference sequence). CDR3 sequence reads: CASSILLGQGPSEQYF. The CDR3 coding sequence is TGTGCCAGTAGTATCCTGTTGGGACAGGGCCCTTCCGAGCAGTACTTC.

The V and J genes are TRBV7-2 and TRBJ2-1; the match to TRBD2 covers 9 bases. This CDR3 is 16 amino acids long. From germline, CDR1 is SGHTA and CDR2 FQGNSA. The junction had 3 bases not matched to a gene; V was cut back by 1 base and J by 2 bases. The CDR3 sequence is CASSLGAGGAYNEQFF. The CDR3 nucleotides are TGTGCCAGCAGCTTAGGGGCGGGAGGGGCCTACAATGAGCAGTTCTTC. Filled out from reference TRBV7-2 and TRBJ2-1, the complete variable domain reads GAGVSQSPSNKVTEKGKDVELRCDPISGHTALYWYRQSLGQGLEFLIYFQGNSAPDKSGLPSDRFSAERTGGSVSTLTIQRTQQEDSAVYLCASSLGAGGAYNEQFFGPGTRLTVL.

The chain employs TRBV7-8 and TRBJ2-5, with a tentative D call TRBD2 (6 bases). There are 17 residues in the CDR3. Per germline, CDR1 SGHVS and CDR2 FQNEAQ. V shed 1 base and J shed 2 bases, with 17 bases lying between them. CDR3 bases: TGTGCCAGCAGCTTAGTACCGGGTCGGGGAGGTCAAGAGACCCAGTACTTC. Amino acid sequence: CASSLVPGRGGQETQYF. Variable domain in full (rest from reference TRBV7-8 and TRBJ2-5): GAGVSQSPRYKVAKRGQDVALRCDPISGHVSLFWYQQALGQGPEFLTYFQNEAQLDKSGLPSDRFFAERPEGSVSTLKIQRTQQEDSAVYLCASSLVPGRGGQETQYFGPGTRLLVL.

V gene TRBV9 combines with J gene TRBJ1-6, with TRBD1 matching over 10 bases. J lost 10 bases, V lost 4 bases, and 14 bases had no gene match. CDR3 length equals 17 residues. Germline values: CDR1 SGDLS, CDR2 YYNGEE. The CDR3 is CASSPQARQGARSPLHF. In nucleotides, the CDR3 is TGTGCCAGCAGCCCCCAGGCAAGACAGGGGGCGCGATCACCCCTCCACTTT.

CDR3 loop: CASSLEGPRLHAAQYF. The DNA of the CDR3 is TGTGCCAGCAGCTTAGAGGGGCCGCGACTTCACGCGGCGCAGTATTTT. V usage is TRBV7-2 and J usage is TRBJ2-3; TRBD1 might be the D (5 bases). The CDR3 consists of 16 residues. The germline CDR1 and CDR2 sequences are SGHTA and FQGNSA. The V gene lost 1 base and the J gene lost 10 bases, with 21 bases spanning the gap.

The V gene is TRBV9, the J gene TRBJ2-5; D call uncertain. The CDR3 sequence is 13 residues long. V lost 0 bases and J 3 bases, leaving 6 bases between the germline ends. Per germline, CDR1 SGDLS and CDR2 YYNGEE. The CDR3, as DNA: TGTGCCAGCAGCGTAGGTGAGGAAGAGACCCAGTACTTC. It encodes CASSVGEEETQYF. The whole variable domain, filled in from reference TRBV9 and TRBJ2-5, reads DSGVTQTPKHLITATGQRVTLRCSPRSGDLSVYWYQQSLDQGLQFLIQYYNGEERAKGNILERFSAQQFPDLHSELNLSSLELGDSALYFCASSVGEEETQYFGPGTRLLVL.

This chain uses TRBV7-8 with TRBJ2-2; 9 bases align to TRBD1. Germline V gene data show CDR1 as SGHVS and CDR2 as FQNEAQ. Trimming took 5 bases from V and 4 from J; bases not matched to a gene: 11. This CDR3 comprises 17 residues. CDR3 bases: TGTGCCAGCAGCCATCCCAACAGGGGGCAAGGCACCGGGGAGCTGTTTTTT. Translating it yields CASSHPNRGQGTGELFF.

The chain joins TRBV27 to TRBJ2-3; 8 bases line up with TRBD1. Germline lookup yields CDR1 MNHEY and CDR2 SMNVEV (reference sequence). Trimming cost V 1 base and J 4 bases; bases outside gene matches: 7. The CDR3 is 16 residues long. The CDR3 protein is CASSLLPGGPSDTQYF. CDR3 coding DNA: TGTGCCAGCAGTTTATTGCCAGGGGGCCCATCAGATACGCAGTATTTT.

This chain joins TRBV19 and TRBJ1-5; D is undetermined. This CDR3 region has 15 residues. V was cut by 3 bases and J by 3 bases, with 12 bases left in between. Germline V gene sequence: CDR1 LNHDA, CDR2 SQIVND (reference sequence). The CDR3 DNA follows: TGTGCCAGTAGTATTGGTGGACTTCTCAATCAGCCCCAGCATTTT. This codes for CASSIGGLLNQPQHF.

This clone turned up a few times. V gene TRBV6-1 combines with J gene TRBJ2-3; D might be TRBD2 (7 bases). The CDR3 is 16 amino acids. V shed 1 base and J shed 1 base, with 12 bases lying between them. Germline assignment: CDR1 MNHNS and CDR2 SASEGT. The CDR3 nucleotides read TGTGCCAGCAGTGAAGTACGGGGGGCCGGCACAGATACGCAGTATTTT. Translating it yields CASSEVRGAGTDTQYF.

This clone was seen only once. The V and J genes are TRBV5-6 and TRBJ2-7, with TRBD2 matching 7 bases. V was clipped by 4 bases and J by 0 bases; unmatched bases: 7. Per the germline V gene, CDR1 is SGHDT and CDR2 is YYEEEE. The CDR3 extends over 15 amino acids. The CDR3 loop is CASSLRAGASYEQYF. DNA for the CDR3: TGTGCCAGCAGCCTCCGGGCGGGAGCCTCCTACGAGCAGTACTTC.

This sequence joins TRBV5-5 and TRBJ1-2, with no clear D. Trimming took 5 bases from V and 7 from J, leaving 27 bases between them. Germline CDR1 SGHKS, CDR2 YYEKEE (reference sequence). The CDR3 length is 17 residues. The chain's CDR3 is CASRLEREKSLHAGYTF. DNA for the CDR3: TGTGCCAGCAGGCTGGAGAGGGAAAAGTCGCTGCATGCTGGCTACACCTTC.

The chain links TRBV4-1 to TRBJ1-5; D not certain. Trimming removed 2 bases at V and 6 bases at J, with 8 bases between. The length of the CDR3 is 13 residues. Germline V CDR1 and CDR2: MGHRA, YSYEKL. CDR3 in amino acids: CASSQFGSQPQHF. Here the CDR3 DNA reads TGCGCCAGCAGCCAATTTGGGAGTCAGCCCCAGCATTTT.

With respect to this clone: Other DNA sequences in this sample translate to the same CDR3. This chain uses TRBV6-5 with TRBJ1-2; D is ambiguous. Germline lookup yields CDR1 MNHEY and CDR2 SVGAGI. V was pared by 6 bases and J by 2 bases, with 10 bases between. CDR3 length: 13 amino acids. The CDR3 is CASSLGGNYGYTF. The CDR3 coding sequence is TGTGCCAGCAGCTTGGGAGGGAACTATGGCTACACCTTC.

The chain is built from TRBV5-5 and TRBJ2-2, with no clear D. Germline-derived CDR1 and CDR2 are SGHKS and YYEKEE (reference sequence). The V gene lost 3 bases and the J gene lost 4 bases, with 13 bases spanning the gap. The CDR3 contains 15 residues. The CDR3 region is CASSSSSSRTGELFF. As DNA, the CDR3 is TGTGCCAGCAGCTCGAGTTCGAGCCGCACCGGGGAGCTGTTTTTT.

This chain uses TRBV19 with TRBJ2-5; 8 nucleotides align to TRBD1. Germline loops: CDR1 LNHDA, CDR2 SQIVND (reference sequence). There are 13 residues in the CDR3. V lost 9 bases, J lost 13 bases, and 16 bases stayed unmatched. CDR3 sequence reads: CASSDRDRSTVYF. For the CDR3, the DNA is TGTGCCAGCTCGGACCGGGACAGGTCCACGGTGTACTTC.

The chain carries TRBV2 and TRBJ2-5; the match to TRBD2 covers 9 bases. V lost 6 bases and J lost 0; bases outside the gene matches: 11. The CDR3 has 17 residues. In germline, CDR1 is SNHLY, CDR2 FYNNEI. The CDR3 sequence: CASRGPGSGGYQETQYF. The CDR3 bases are TGTGCCAGCAGGGGCCCGGGTAGCGGGGGATACCAAGAGACCCAGTACTTC.

With regard to this clone: Germline is not matched at one junction end, which may reflect a read error. V gene TRBV7-7 combines with J gene TRBJ2-5, with D possibly being TRBD2 (7 bases). The germline V gene has CDR1 SSHAT and CDR2 FNYEAQ (reference sequence). The CDR3 is 16 amino acids. The CDR3 spells CASSLEAGAGQETQYF. The CDR3 coding sequence is TGTGCTAGCAGCTTAGAGGCGGGGGCTGGCCAAGAGACCCAGTACTTC.